The rows below give T cell receptor beta chains drawn from one sample of a study of blood T cell repertoires in COVID-19. Generated by immunoSEQ multiplex PCR, the TCRdb table keeps only in-frame clones and is missing some. Of fewer than 350,000 clones listed, roughly 85% were seen once; the top ten hold roughly 2.5%. Sequencing input: PBMCs or T cells enriched from blood (not recorded which). The receptors shown here come from a woman between 45 and 60 years old who had recovered from COVID-19. CDR3s include the opening cysteine and the closing phenylalanine or tryptophan. The order of the fields is J gene, clone size, V gene, D gene, CDR3 protein, CDR3 DNA. A D gene is named only where the DNA matches it firmly. Size tells how often a clone was seen (once, few, many) or the class of an expanded clone, and some rows leave it out.

TRBJ2-2 few TRBV27 TRBD1 CASSLETGSTGELFF TGTGCCAGCAGTTTGGAGACAGGGTCCACCGGGGAGCTGTTTTTT
TRBJ1-6 - TRBV6-5 - CASSRDLINSPLHF TGTGCCAGCAGCCGGGACTTGATAAACTCACCCCTCCACTTT
TRBJ1-1 - TRBV7-2 TRBD1 CASRGDRGNTEAFF TGTGCCAGCAGGGGGGACAGAGGGAACACTGAAGCTTTCTTT
TRBJ1-4 - TRBV18 - CASSRETSQEKLFF TGTGCCAGCTCACGCGAAACTAGCCAGGAAAAACTGTTTTTT
TRBJ1-6 - TRBV27 - CASRPYGGGDNSPLHF TGTGCCAGCAGGCCCTATGGAGGTGGGGATAATTCACCCCTCCACTTT
TRBJ2-5 - TRBV9 - CASSVGRGLAETQYF TGTGCCAGCAGCGTAGGGCGGGGCCTGGCAGAGACCCAGTACTTC
TRBJ2-5 - TRBV5-8 TRBD1 CASRRDRNREETQYF TGTGCCAGCAGACGGGACAGGAACCGGGAGGAGACCCAGTACTTC
TRBJ2-7 few TRBV30 TRBD1 CAWRTGGSGYEQYF TGTGCCTGGAGAACAGGGGGGTCCGGCTACGAGCAGTACTTC
TRBJ1-4 - TRBV5-6 - CASRKSVSVANEKLFF TGTGCCAGCAGGAAGTCTGTGTCGGTGGCTAATGAAAAACTGTTTTTT
TRBJ1-5 few TRBV30 - CASTGGGNQPQHF TGTGCCTCAACGGGAGGGGGCAATCAGCCCCAGCATTTT
TRBJ1-6 - TRBV7-6 - CASSLSQGLPNSPLHF TGTGCCAGCAGCTTATCCCAGGGGCTCCCTAATTCACCCCTCCACTTT
TRBJ2-1 - TRBV27 TRBD2 CASSQYSGGHTYNEQFF TGTGCCAGCAGCCAGTATAGCGGGGGCCACACCTACAATGAGCAGTTCTTC
TRBJ1-2 - TRBV24-1 TRBD1 CATSDAGTGSYGYTF TGTGCCACCAGTGATGCCGGGACAGGGTCTTATGGCTACACCTTC
TRBJ2-1 - TRBV5-4 TRBD1 CASSSDRAHEQFF TGTGCCAGCAGCTCCGACAGGGCCCATGAGCAGTTCTTC
TRBJ1-6 few TRBV27 - CASSLSPTGMSSYNSPLHF TGTGCCAGCAGTTTATCGCCGACAGGAATGAGCTCCTATAATTCACCCCTCCACTTT
TRBJ2-7 - TRBV19 - CASSIRQDSYEQYF TGTGCCAGTAGTATCCGACAGGATAGCTACGAGCAGTACTTC
TRBJ1-1 - TRBV12-3/TRBV12-4 TRBD1 CASSLGQDREAFF TGTGCCAGCAGTCTCGGACAGGACCGTGAAGCTTTCTTT
TRBJ1-2 - TRBV3-1/TRBV3-2 - CASSQGQGYGYTF TGTGCCAGCAGCCAAGGGCAGGGATACGGCTACACCTTC
TRBJ2-7 - TRBV5-8 - CASSRYTYGRQGYEQYF TGTGCCAGCAGCCGATACACCTATGGCAGGCAGGGCTACGAGCAGTACTTC
TRBJ1-1 - TRBV5-8 - CASRFRYQYREMNTEAFF TGTGCCAGCAGGTTTAGGTATCAGTACAGGGAGATGAACACTGAAGCTTTCTTT
TRBJ2-2 - TRBV30 TRBD1 CAWDRVATGELFF TGTGCCTGGGACAGGGTGGCCACCGGGGAGCTGTTTTTT
TRBJ2-7 - TRBV5-5 - CASRIPGQKYEQYF TGTGCTAGCAGAATACCGGGACAAAAGTACGAGCAGTACTTC
TRBJ2-7 - TRBV30 - CAWIDRSAEQYF TGTGCCTGGATTGACAGGTCGGCCGAGCAGTACTTC